This entry lists 6 T cell receptor beta chains sequenced from one sample in a study of prognosis after radiotherapy for stage I lung cancer. Template was genomic DNA; TCR beta CDR3 amplified in two multiplex PCR rounds. Each TRBV and TRBJ gene had its own primer in the first PCR round. TCRdb reprocessed the multiplex PCR reads via MiXCR and lists one record per CDR3 protein. The sample lists some 34,000 distinct CDR3 sequences, around a third seen once, with around 29% in the top ten. Specimen: PBMCs, collected before or after stereotactic body radiation therapy (not recorded which). The origin of the receptors is a donor aged 50 or older with non-small cell lung cancer.

By proportion, this clonotype is medium-sized. The chain employs TRBV6-1 and TRBJ1-2; the D is unclear. CDR1 is MNHNS and CDR2 is SASEGT in the germline V gene. The CDR3 extends over 14 amino acids. Trimming cost V 3 bases and J 0 bases, with 8 bases left between them. CDR3 in amino acids: CASSDIRTNYGYTF. The DNA for the CDR3 is TGTGCCAGCAGTGACATCCGAACTAACTATGGCTACACCTTC.

Turning to this clonotype: A far bigger clonotype differs at one base, so this is likely a read error. This chain joins TRBV7-9 and TRBJ2-7; D may be TRBD2 (6 bases). Trimming pared 5 bases from V and 2 bases from J, leaving 19 bases between. The V gene's germline CDR1 is SEHNR and CDR2 FQNEAQ (reference sequence). The CDR3 runs 16 residues. The CDR3 nucleotides are TGTGCCAGCAGCACCGCCCCTCTAGCGTGGACCTACGAGCAGTACTTC. It translates to CASSTAPLAWTYEQYF.

This chain uses TRBV20-1 with TRBJ2-2; D not resolved. The CDR3 is 13 amino acids. The germline gives CDR1 DFQATT, CDR2 SNEGSKA (reference sequence). The V gene lost 3 bases and the J gene lost 3 bases, with 8 bases spanning the gap. The CDR3: CSASIGDTGELFF. DNA for the CDR3: TGCAGTGCTAGCATAGGCGACACCGGGGAGCTGTTTTTT.

The table lists this clonotype with many counts. V is TRBV7-9 and J is TRBJ2-1, with D possibly matching TRBD1 (6 bases). This CDR3 contains 14 residues. Trimming cost V 7 bases and J 10 bases, with 20 bases left between them. From germline, CDR1 is SEHNR and CDR2 FQNEAQ (reference sequence). Here the CDR3 DNA reads TGTGCCAGCATCAACTTCAGGGGCCCTGGGGAGCAGTTCTTC. This sequence encodes CASINFRGPGEQFF.

This clonotype showed up many times. The chain combines TRBV14 with TRBJ1-4, with TRBD1 identical over 9 bases. Germline V gene data show CDR1 as SGHDN and CDR2 as FVKESK. This CDR3 comprises 19 residues. J was trimmed by 0 bases and V by 3 bases; bases with no gene match: 11. CDR3 in DNA: TGTGCCAGCAGCCATGGCTGGACAGGGGCATATGCAACTAATGAAAAACTGTTTTTT. It codes for CASSHGWTGAYATNEKLFF.

This clonotype occurred many times. The V call is TRBV4-2, the J call TRBJ2-5; TRBD2 matches 12 bases. The V gene end was trimmed by 1 base and the J gene end by 5 bases; junction bases not matched to a gene: 5. Germline lookup yields CDR1 LGHNA and CDR2 YNFKEQ. There are 16 residues in the CDR3. The CDR3 spells CASSQGLAGGFETQYF. The DNA for the CDR3 is TGTGCCAGCAGCCAAGGGCTAGCGGGGGGGTTTGAGACCCAGTACTTC.